Presented here are 22 T cell receptor beta chains from one specimen sequenced in a study of T cells after yellow fever vaccination. TCRdb processed the 5' RACE reads anew with MiXCR; each CDR3 protein has one entry. This sample carries 300,000 or so distinct CDR3 sequences, under 9% of them seen once, and the ten largest clones take about 3.7%. The sample consisted of CD4+ T cells sorted from PBMCs, taken 5 days after the yellow fever booster vaccination. The receptors shown here come from a man aged 18 to 29 who received the YFV17D yellow fever vaccine.

This clonotype was counted at least ten times. V is TRBV5-6 and J is TRBJ2-1; D remains unclear. The CDR3 has 16 residues. The germline V gene has CDR1 SGHDT and CDR2 YYEEEE. The V gene lost 0 bases and the J gene lost 2 bases, with 12 bases spanning the gap. CDR3 region: CASSLAKGSTYNEQFF. In nucleotides, the CDR3 is TGTGCCAGCAGCTTGGCCAAGGGATCCACCTACAATGAGCAGTTCTTC.

This clonotype was counted a few times. CDR3 amino acids: CSARDPGAGNQPQHF. The CDR3 DNA reads TGCAGTGCTAGAGATCCGGGGGCGGGCAATCAGCCCCAGCATTTT. The chain links TRBV20-1 to TRBJ1-5; weak D call: TRBD1 (6 bases). Trimming removed 0 bases from V and 2 bases from J, with 11 bases in between. Germline V lookup: CDR1 DFQATT, CDR2 SNEGSKA (reference sequence). The CDR3 contains 15 residues.

This clonotype showed up just a few times. CDR3 sequence: CASSLFTGRAAFF. In DNA form, the CDR3 reads TGTGCCAGCAGCTTGTTCACAGGGCGAGCGGCGTTCTTC. The rearrangement links TRBV5-4 to TRBJ2-1; D is possibly TRBD1 (6 bases). V lost 1 base and J lost 15, with 17 bases in between. Germline assignment: CDR1 SGHNT and CDR2 YYREEE (reference sequence). The CDR3 runs to 13 residues.

At least ten counts were recorded for this clonotype. This chain joins TRBV6-2 or TRBV6-3 and TRBJ2-3; D is possibly TRBD1 or TRBD2 (6 bases each). Germline lookup yields CDR1 MNHEY and CDR2 SVGEGT. The CDR3 consists of 13 residues. Trimming left V 7 bases short and J 6 bases short, with 14 bases between. CDR3 protein: CASNQRRGDTQYF. The CDR3 DNA sequence: TGTGCCAGCAACCAGAGGAGGGGGGATACGCAGTATTTT.

This clonotype was seen only a few times. V gene TRBV7-2 combines with J gene TRBJ2-1; 9 bases line up with TRBD2. Germline V gives CDR1 SGHTA, CDR2 FQGNSA. V gave up 5 bases and J gave up 4 bases; unmatched junction bases: 6. The CDR3 loop spans 15 amino acids. CDR3 residues: CASSTFSGGYNEQFF. Here the CDR3 DNA reads TGTGCCAGCAGCACCTTTAGCGGGGGATACAATGAGCAGTTCTTC.

This clonotype was recorded a few times. This chain connects TRBV9 to TRBJ2-7; 8 nucleotides match TRBD1. In germline, CDR1 is SGDLS, CDR2 YYNGEE. This CDR3 is built from 14 residues. V was clipped by 0 bases and J by 3 bases; unmatched bases: 2. This CDR3 reads CASSVDGQGYEQYF. Written as DNA, the CDR3 is TGTGCCAGCAGCGTAGACGGACAGGGCTACGAGCAGTACTTC.

The chain is built from TRBV9 and TRBJ1-2, with TRBD1 as a possible D gene (5 bases). Trimming pared 4 bases from V and 3 bases from J, leaving 16 bases between. The CDR3 totals 15 residues. CDR1 is SGDLS and CDR2 is YYNGEE in the germline V gene. In nucleotides, the CDR3 is TGTGCCAGCAGCTCCTCCGGGACCCCACACTATGGCTACACCTTC. It translates to CASSSSGTPHYGYTF.

This sequence joins TRBV4-2 and TRBJ2-1; 9 bases align to TRBD2. CDR3 length: 18 residues. Germline V gives CDR1 LGHNA, CDR2 YNFKEQ. Losses at the gene ends were 1 base for V and 8 bases for J; bases not matched to a gene: 15. The CDR3 bases are TGTGCCAGCAGCCAAGTTCGGGCGGGGGGGCTTAGTGGCGATGAGCAGTTCTTC. Protein: CASSQVRAGGLSGDEQFF.

There are many counts of this clonotype. The chain joins TRBV7-2 to TRBJ1-2; TRBD1 aligns across 7 bases. This CDR3 has 12 residues. The germline CDR1 and CDR2 sequences are SGHTA and FQGNSA. V trimming: 7 bases; J trimming: 3 bases; junction bases outside the gene matches: 2. CDR3 sequence: CASNGQDYGYTF. The CDR3 nucleotides are TGTGCCAGCAACGGACAGGACTATGGCTACACCTTC.

The sample holds a few counts of this clonotype. This rearrangement joins TRBV6-2 or TRBV6-3 to TRBJ1-5; D is ambiguous. Trimming pared 4 bases from V and 0 bases from J, leaving 16 bases between. CDR3 length: 17 amino acids. CDR1 and CDR2 from the germline V gene are MNHEY and SVGEGT. CDR3 nucleotides: TGTGCCAGCAGTTCCCCGACACTAAGAGATAGCAATCAGCCCCAGCATTTT. It codes for CASSSPTLRDSNQPQHF.

The V call is TRBV9, the J call TRBJ1-1, with a tentative D call TRBD1 (5 bases). Trimming removed 5 bases at V and 5 bases at J, with 19 bases between. The germline V gene encodes CDR1 SGDLS and CDR2 YYNGEE. This CDR3 is 15 amino acids long. The chain's CDR3 is CASRPAGSGITEAFF. CDR3 DNA sequence: TGTGCCAGCAGACCAGCAGGGTCAGGGATTACTGAAGCTTTCTTT. The variable domain in full, with the rest retrieved from reference TRBV9 and TRBJ1-1, is DSGVTQTPKHLITATGQRVTLRCSPRSGDLSVYWYQQSLDQGLQFLIQYYNGEERAKGNILERFSAQQFPDLHSELNLSSLELGDSALYFCASRPAGSGITEAFFGQGTRLTVV.

This chain uses TRBV7-3 with TRBJ2-1; D is possibly TRBD2 (7 bases). CDR3 length: 14 amino acids. V was shortened by 5 bases and J by 6 bases, with 14 bases between the two germline ends. CDR1 is SGHTA, CDR2 FQGTGA, per germline. The CDR3 is CASSVGGAGNEQFF. The CDR3, as DNA: TGTGCCAGCAGCGTGGGGGGGGCAGGCAATGAGCAGTTCTTC.

This clonotype was counted only a few times. This may come from a read error, since a much larger clone is one base off. The rearrangement links TRBV2 to TRBJ2-3, with unresolved D. The germline CDR1 and CDR2 sequences are SNHLY and FYNNEI. Trimming left V 3 bases short and J 6 bases short, with 4 bases between. The CDR3 extends over 11 amino acids. CDR3 residues: CASSDADTQYF. The CDR3 coding sequence is TGTGCCAGCAGTGATGCGGATACGCAGTATTTT.

This clonotype was detected ten times or more. DNA of the CDR3: TGTGCCAGCAACCCCCCGACAGGGTTGTACGGGGCCAACGTCCTGACTTTC. This sequence encodes CASNPPTGLYGANVLTF. The chain recombines TRBV6-1 with TRBJ2-6; the match to TRBD1 covers 7 bases. The CDR3 has 17 residues. In germline, CDR1 is MNHNS, CDR2 SASEGT. V lost 7 bases, J lost 4 bases, and 13 bases stayed unmatched.

This clonotype appeared a few times. The chain uses TRBV14 and TRBJ1-4; D gene ambiguous. V lost 1 base and J 7 bases, leaving 10 bases between the germline ends. Germline lookup yields CDR1 SGHDN and CDR2 FVKESK. The CDR3 consists of 14 residues. DNA for the CDR3: TGTGCCAGCAGCCAAGGTTTTTCTTTTGAAAAACTGTTTTTT. Translated, it gives CASSQGFSFEKLFF.

This clonotype came up a few times. This chain uses TRBV7-2 with TRBJ2-3; D gene unclear. V gave up 2 bases and J gave up 2 bases, with 8 bases separating them. CDR3 length: 14 residues. Germline CDR1 SGHTA, CDR2 FQGNSA. CDR3 region: CASSLSRSTDTQYF. The CDR3 DNA reads TGTGCCAGCAGCTTAAGCAGGTCCACAGATACGCAGTATTTT.

This clonotype was observed a few times. V usage is TRBV29-1 and J usage is TRBJ2-3; 9 bases are shared with TRBD1. This CDR3 comprises 14 residues. Germline V gene lookup returns CDR1 SQVTM and CDR2 ANQGSEA. The trim removed 1 base at V and 4 bases at J, leaving 3 bases unmatched. CDR3 in amino acids: CSVEGQGGADTQYF. The CDR3, as DNA: TGCAGCGTTGAAGGACAGGGGGGGGCAGATACGCAGTATTTT.

In this sample, this clonotype turned up a few times. The rearrangement uses TRBV20-1 and TRBJ1-6, with unresolved D. Germline V gives CDR1 DFQATT, CDR2 SNEGSKA (reference sequence). The germline V and J ends were trimmed by 6 bases and 10 bases, with 10 bases remaining between them. This CDR3 has 11 amino acids. The CDR3: CSAPLGSPLHF. CDR3 nucleotide sequence: TGCAGTGCCCCCTTAGGGTCACCCCTCCACTTT.

In this sample, this clonotype turned up a few times. This chain uses TRBV29-1 with TRBJ2-3, with a tentative D call TRBD2 (6 bases). The CDR3 sequence is 13 residues long. V lost 3 bases and J lost 4, with 11 bases in between. Germline V gives CDR1 SQVTM, CDR2 ANQGSEA. This chain's CDR3 is CSVDRGNADTQYF. The DNA of the CDR3 is TGCAGCGTTGACCGGGGGAATGCAGATACGCAGTATTTT.

This rearrangement joins TRBV24-1 to TRBJ1-2; 10 bases match TRBD1. Trimming took 2 bases from V and 7 from J; bases not matched to a gene: 18. CDR3 length: 19 amino acids. Germline V gene data show CDR1 as KGHDR and CDR2 as SFDVKD. The CDR3 here is CATSDSGTGASPRVAGYTF. The CDR3 DNA sequence: TGTGCCACCAGTGATTCCGGGACAGGGGCATCGCCTAGGGTTGCTGGCTACACCTTC.

This clonotype was observed a few times. The chain is built from TRBV20-1 and TRBJ1-1; D is ambiguous. V was trimmed by 8 bases and J by 3 bases, leaving 10 bases between them. The CDR3 covers 11 residues. Germline assignment: CDR1 DFQATT and CDR2 SNEGSKA (reference sequence). CDR3 nucleotide sequence: TGCAGTTACGACATCCACACTGAAGCTTTCTTT. Translating gives CSYDIHTEAFF.

This chain uses TRBV6-1 with TRBJ1-2; D is possibly TRBD1 (6 bases). Trimming removed 5 bases at V and 3 bases at J, with 10 bases between. Germline CDR1 and CDR2: MNHNS and SASEGT. The CDR3 runs to 13 residues. CDR3 nucleotides: TGTGCCAGCAGTCGGGACACGGACTATGGCTACACCTTC. Protein: CASSRDTDYGYTF.